This T cell receptor beta chain was identified in a study of cytomegalovirus exposure and HLA in healthy donors. The PCR was carried out with 60 Vbeta primers and 13 Jbeta primers. The method was immunoSEQ multiplex PCR; TCRdb's version includes in-frame clones alone and lacks a portion of them. The repertoire consists of under 150,000 clones, with 82% occurring once and the leading ten covering less than 3%. Study-level results: Later on, an analysis found that several of the most significant clusters appeared to be linked to common viral pathogens, which included parvovirus B19. Accurate predictions that matched the HLA-A and HLA-B alleles of most subjects were reportedly made from TCR beta sequences. 150 or so TCR beta chains were listed as cytomegalovirus-associated.

To note about this clone: Antigen unknown.

Germline V gene sequence: CDR1 MDHEN, CDR2 SYDVKM. Deletions cut 7 bases from V and 9 bases from J, with 10 bases between. The CDR3 contains 11 residues. The TCR comes from a male donor in good health and CMV-seronegative. The J gene is TRBJ2-1, the V gene TRBV28; D is ambiguous. The sequenced material came from PBMCs. CDR3 bases: TGTGCCAGCAACATTGGTCGTGAGCAGTTCTTC. Amino acids: CASNIGREQFF.